One and the same sample provided the 16 T cell receptor beta chains below, sequenced in a study of T cell responses to AZD1222 COVID-19 vaccine. The repertoire was sequenced with immunoSEQ multiplex PCR; TCRdb's copy has only in-frame clones and lacks some. The sample includes about 130,000 clones, approximately 85% of them seen just once. The sample consisted of peripheral blood, taken on day 0 of MenACWY control vaccination. These TCRs come from an adult in good health.

The chain couples TRBV5-1 to TRBJ2-3; TRBD1 might be the D (6 bases). V was shortened by 4 bases and J by 1 base, with 10 bases between the two germline ends. Germline values: CDR1 SGHRS, CDR2 YFSETQ. CDR3 length equals 14 residues. CDR3 sequence reads: CASSNEGGTDTQYF. CDR3 nucleotide sequence: TGCGCCAGCAGCAACGAGGGGGGCACAGATACGCAGTATTTT.

Written as DNA, the CDR3 is TGTGCCACACAGGGGGCGAATCAGCCCCAGCATTTT. Translated: CATQGANQPQHF. J is TRBJ1-5 and V is TRBV24-1, with TRBD1 identical over 9 bases. V shed 10 bases, J shed 4 bases, and the junction held 1 base outside the gene matches. This CDR3 has 12 amino acids. The V gene's germline CDR1 is KGHDR and CDR2 SFDVKD.

The count of this clone is one. The genes are TRBV4-2 and TRBJ1-4; D might be TRBD1 (5 bases). Germline V gene data show CDR1 as LGHNA and CDR2 as YNFKEQ. Trimming stripped 1 base from V and 5 bases from J, with 11 bases between. The CDR3 consists of 15 residues. CDR3 coding DNA: TGTGCCAGCAGCCAAGTCGCAGGGAAGAATGAAAAACTGTTTTTT. Its translation is CASSQVAGKNEKLFF.

The chain combines TRBV19 with TRBJ1-5, with D maybe TRBD1 (5 bases). The CDR3 consists of 15 residues. V was pared by 6 bases and J by 1 base, with 13 bases between. CDR1 LNHDA and CDR2 SQIVND come from the germline V gene (reference sequence). CDR3 region: CASRKPPGSNQPQHF. As DNA, the CDR3 is TGTGCCAGTAGAAAGCCTCCAGGGAGCAATCAGCCCCAGCATTTT.

This chain connects TRBV12-3 or TRBV12-4 to TRBJ2-7; D remains unclear. The CDR3 loop spans 13 amino acids. V lost 6 bases to trimming and J lost 0 bases, with 9 bases between them. CDR3 DNA sequence: TGTGCCAGCAGCCCATCTCCCTCCTACGAGCAGTACTTC. This sequence encodes CASSPSPSYEQYF.

The CDR3, as DNA: TGTGCCAGCAGTAGAAACTACGAGCAGTACTTC. It is translated as CASSRNYEQYF. The J gene is TRBJ2-7, the V gene TRBV6-2 or TRBV6-3; D is uncertain. Per germline, CDR1 MNHEY and CDR2 SVGEGT. Deletions cut 5 bases from V and 3 bases from J, with 5 bases between. The length of the CDR3 is 11 residues.

The CDR3 coding sequence is TGTGCCAGCAGCTTCCGCCGGCTAGCGGGACCGAACATTCAGTACTTC. As protein: CASSFRRLAGPNIQYF. The gene calls are TRBV5-4 and TRBJ2-4, with 9 bases aligning to TRBD2. V shed 2 bases, J shed 7 bases, and the junction held 10 bases outside the gene matches. CDR1 SGHNT and CDR2 YYREEE come from the germline V gene (reference sequence). The CDR3 covers 16 residues.

This chain joins TRBV18 and TRBJ2-3, with TRBD2 identical over 8 bases. The CDR3 is 14 residues long. After removal of 3 bases from V and 5 bases from J, the junction contained 4 bases not matched to a gene. CDR1 is KGHSH, CDR2 LQKENI, per germline. The CDR3 loop is CASSPRGGQDTQYF. The CDR3 DNA is TGTGCCAGCTCACCTCGCGGGGGGCAAGATACGCAGTATTTT.

Concerning this clone: One junction end disagrees with the germline gene, perhaps due to a read error. The chain combines TRBV7-6 with TRBJ2-7; no definite D call. The CDR3 runs to 11 residues. Germline V lookup: CDR1 SGHVS, CDR2 FNYEAQ. In nucleotides, the CDR3 is TGTGCCAGCAGCTCCTCCCACGAGCAGTACTTC. It codes for CASSSSHEQYF.

The CDR3 nucleotides read TGTGCCTGGAGTGTATTGGGCGAGCAGTACTTC. Translated: CAWSVLGEQYF. V gene TRBV30 combines with J gene TRBJ2-7; D uncertain. Trimming stripped 0 bases from V and 6 bases from J, with 6 bases between. The V gene's germline CDR1 is GTSNPN and CDR2 SVGIG (reference sequence). The length of the CDR3 is 11 residues. Full variable domain (rest looked up from reference TRBV30 and TRBJ2-7): SQTIHQWPATLVQPVGSPLSLECTVEGTSNPNLYWYRQAAGRGLQLLFYSVGIGQISSEVPQNLSASRPQDRQFILSSKKLLLSDSGFYLCAWSVLGEQYFGPGTRLTVT.

J is TRBJ1-4 and V is TRBV5-1; a possible D gene is TRBD1 (5 bases). The CDR3 runs to 14 residues. In germline, CDR1 is SGHRS, CDR2 YFSETQ. The V and J ends lost 0 bases and 4 bases respectively, with 7 bases between them. The CDR3 sequence is CASSLGGVNEKLFF. The CDR3 region has the DNA TGCGCCAGCAGCTTGGGAGGGGTTAATGAAAAACTGTTTTTT.

The chain has TRBV10-2 and TRBJ1-1, with a tentative D call TRBD1 (5 bases). The CDR3 sequence is 15 residues long. CDR1 and CDR2 (germline): WSHSY, SAAADI. Between the trimmed V and J ends, which lost 0 bases and 2 bases, there was a span of 10 bases. This CDR3 reads CASSESYGGNTEAFF. As DNA, the CDR3 is TGCGCCAGCAGTGAGTCCTATGGGGGAAACACTGAAGCTTTCTTT.

The V gene is TRBV6-1, the J gene TRBJ1-2; no clear D gene. CDR1 and CDR2 (germline): MNHNS, SASEGT. V lost 2 bases and J 2 bases, leaving 18 bases between the germline ends. The length of the CDR3 is 17 residues. DNA of the CDR3: TGTGCCAGCAGTGAATTGTTGGTCTCAGGCCTCAACTATGGCTACACCTTC. It yields the protein CASSELLVSGLNYGYTF.

The chain joins TRBV18 to TRBJ1-2; weak D call: TRBD1 (5 bases). The CDR3 totals 15 residues. The germline V gene has CDR1 KGHSH and CDR2 LQKENI. V lost 3 bases and J lost 4, with 15 bases in between. The CDR3 DNA follows: TGTGCCAGCTCACCCCCCGGACAAAGGACCTATGGCTACACCTTC. This encodes CASSPPGQRTYGYTF.

The rearrangement joins TRBV4-2 to TRBJ2-1; 8 nucleotides line up with TRBD2. J gave up 6 bases and V 4 bases, and 8 bases lay outside the gene matches. This CDR3 has 15 amino acids. The germline gives CDR1 LGHNA, CDR2 YNFKEQ. CDR3 loop: CASSPQVAGINEQFF. For the CDR3, the DNA is TGTGCCAGCAGCCCTCAGGTAGCGGGGATCAATGAGCAGTTCTTC.

This chain joins TRBV4-1 and TRBJ2-7; D is undetermined. The V gene lost 1 base and the J gene lost 2 bases, with 12 bases spanning the gap. This CDR3 has 15 residues. Germline V gives CDR1 MGHRA, CDR2 YSYEKL. CDR3 loop: CASSQATQAPYEQYF. The CDR3 nucleotides are TGCGCCAGCAGCCAAGCAACTCAAGCTCCCTACGAGCAGTACTTC.